This entry is about one T cell receptor beta chain. Its antigen is not known. The data stem from a study of naive and memory T cell subsets. V was pared by 5 bases and J by 3 bases, with 3 bases of the junction left unmatched. CDR3 size: 13 residues. Germline V gene data show CDR1 as SGHTA and CDR2 as FQGNSA. Both TRBC1 and TRBC2 were covered by a beta constant-region primer of two equimolar oligonucleotides. Four rounds of PCR amplified the ligated cDNA using nested alpha and beta constant-region primers plus SP2. TCRdb re-called the UMI-ligation and nested PCR reads through MiXCR, storing one row per CDR3 protein. Of around 140,000 distinct CDR3 sequences in the sample, approximately 24% were seen once. Study outcomes and limitations: A few larger clonotypes appeared in naive repertoires, especially CD8, possibly memory cells re-expressing CD45RA.

Separate alpha and beta amplification began at the second PCR step. After CD4 positive bead selection, the CD4-negative fraction gave CD8 T cells. Cells stained for CD3, CD4, CD8, CD45RA and CD27 were sorted into four subsets. The sample comprised naive CD4+ T cells from blood. The chain links TRBV7-2 to TRBJ2-7; 8 positions match TRBD2. The receptor comes from a human donor in good health. The DNA of the CDR3 is TGTGCCAGCAGCCAGGGACTAGTCTACGAGCAGTACTTC. Its protein is CASSQGLVYEQYF.